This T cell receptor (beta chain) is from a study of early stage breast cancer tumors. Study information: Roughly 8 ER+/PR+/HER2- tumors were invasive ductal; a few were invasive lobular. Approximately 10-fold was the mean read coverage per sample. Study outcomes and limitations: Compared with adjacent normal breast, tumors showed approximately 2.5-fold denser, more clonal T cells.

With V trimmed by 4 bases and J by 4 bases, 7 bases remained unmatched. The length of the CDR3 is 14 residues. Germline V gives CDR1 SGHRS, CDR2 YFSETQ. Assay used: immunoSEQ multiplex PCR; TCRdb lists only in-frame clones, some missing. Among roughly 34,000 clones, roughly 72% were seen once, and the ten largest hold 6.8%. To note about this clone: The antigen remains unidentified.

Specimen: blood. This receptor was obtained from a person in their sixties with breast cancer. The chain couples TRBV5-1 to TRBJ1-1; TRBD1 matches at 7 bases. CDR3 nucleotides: TGCGCCAGCAGCCCCCAGACAGGGACCACTGAAGCTTTCTTT. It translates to CASSPQTGTTEAFF.